This TCR beta chain stems from a study of blood T cell repertoires in COVID-19 (TCRdb year 2020). With regard to the full study: Collaborator samples came from the United States, Italy and Spain and covered acute and convalescent phases of COVID-19. The material from the prospective study consisted of cDNA or gDNA derived from T cells, B-cell-depleted T cells, or PBMCs. The dataset comprised deeply sampled blood TCRbeta repertoires from subjects exposed to, actively infected with, or recovered from COVID-19. The repertoires were released in a freely available public database intended as a resource for research on the immune response to SARS-CoV-2. Samples were obtained from the ongoing ImmuneRACE study (first 160 participants) and from roughly 1,300 subjects provided by 6 global collaborators. A de-identified subject ID, COVID-19 status, age in years and sex were almost always included in the sample metadata. HLA class I and class II types, where available, came from metadata supplied by the sample provider rather than from assay-based typing.

TCRbeta CDR3 regions were amplified from genomic DNA by means of the immunoSEQ Assay, a bias-controlled multiplex PCR. The paper's data handling went like this. The number of nucleated cells in each sample was estimated from the amplification of reference gene primers within the assay. Sequence reads were collapsed and filtered to measure the absolute abundance of every unique TCRbeta CDR3 rearrangement. For each sample, productive Simpson clonality was calculated as the square root of Simpson's diversity index over productive rearrangements. Entries here come from immuneACCESS through TCRdb and include only in-frame sequences with V and J called. Some clones fail to appear in such tables; in the studies checked, an unresolved V gene covers under half of the shortfall, and the cause of the remainder is unknown. The DNA gave D and trimming, while V, J and clone size come from that table. This sample comprises some 360,000 clones, about 87% of them detected only once. The ten largest clones capture under 3% of the sample.

Summary of the overall study and its limitations: The amount of clinical and demographic metadata varied by source and participant and was provided uncurated.

On this clone: Its antigen has not been determined. Nothing much larger sits one base from this clone, and base qualities are not available.

From cysteine to phenylalanine, the CDR3 is 13 amino acids long. The CDR3 DNA has 39 bases and is translated from base 1. The germline V gene encodes CDR1 ENHRY and CDR2 SYGVKD. V sheds 8 bases and J sheds 4 bases, leaving 15 bases between their ends. One collaborating source in Seattle enrolled patients while the patients were actively infected and followed the patients over time throughout the course of disease. Collaborating institutions collected whole blood in K2EDTA tubes following their own protocols. For TCRbeta analysis, collaborators shipped samples as frozen whole blood, isolated PBMCs, or DNA extracted from either of those sample types.

The sequence joins TRBV10-3 to TRBJ2-7; matching of 7 bases hints at TRBD1 as the D gene. The material sequenced was peripheral blood. This TCR came from a woman aged 55-69 years with COVID-19, enrolled during active disease. The CDR3 region has the sequence CAIGGTDQYEQYF. The DNA sequence is TGTGCCATCGGGGGGACAGACCAGTACGAGCAGTACTTC.